The text below deals with one T cell receptor beta chain. This clone has only a few counts. It has no known antigen specificity. No quality values exist for individual bases; no much larger clone is one base distant. Clipping removes 5 bases from V and 2 bases from J, with 9 as the unmatched junction base count. The CDR3 starts with the cysteine, ends with the phenylalanine, and has 16 residues. Only the CDR3 DNA stays, 48 bases, in frame from base 1. The CDR1 and CDR2 encoded by the germline V gene are SGHNT and YENEEA. These data come from a study of cytomegalovirus exposure and HLA in healthy donors (dated by TCRdb to the late 2010s). Looking at the study overall: An earlier analysis of several hundred of the donors reported approximately 280 Gb of sequence data and 117 million unique TCR beta sequences obtained from 180 million or so T cells. Approximately 300 gigabases of sequencing data and roughly 81 million unique TCR sequences made up an early release that covered 500 to 700 HLA-typed donors. Of the 398 genotyped donors, approximately 83% fell in the genetic ancestry cluster associated with self-reported Caucasian donors. The study aimed to test whether cataloging public T cell receptors could reveal signatures of past pathogen exposure. The study used immunosequencing to profile the T cell repertoires of 666 subjects and linked those repertoires to cytomegalovirus serostatus. A separate validation cohort of 90 to 150 different subjects was used in addition to the 666-subject first cohort. To predict cytomegalovirus infection status, the study brought together high-throughput TCR immunosequencing, statistical association of individual TCRs with disease status, and machine learning. To study patterns of TCR occurrence, a later analysis re-analyzed previously published TCR beta repertoires from around 670 donors and added high-resolution HLA genotyping. Rather than using new phenotypic data, the later analysis identified candidate immune exposures from TCR beta sequences and from how often those sequences occurred across donors. In an earlier analysis of 587 of the donors, high-throughput TCR beta sequencing was used to judge whether each TCR beta V gene segment behaved as functional or pseudogenic. Donor age, sex, ethnicity and CMV serostatus were compiled together with the repertoire data. Genome-wide SNP genotypes for about 65% of the 666 donors were used in a later genetic analysis, which treated that subset as a discovery cohort. Every repertoire in the discovery cohort had been generated on one and the same sequencing platform. Both class I and class II loci were covered by HLA typing, at four-digit resolution. The number of donors typed differed by locus, with roughly 620-640 for A, B, C, DRB1 and DQB1, roughly 520 for DQA1, over 600 for DPA1, and approximately 470 for DPB1. Several DR-DQ haplotypes were treated as single units for association and clustering because of strong linkage in the cohort. Among 398 genotyped donors of the cohort, an average of around 240,000 unique TCR beta nucleotide sequences were sequenced per donor, roughly 18% of them non-productive.

The research as a whole found: Over 15 rarely observed V segments, including chromosome 9 orphons, were excluded from the earlier analysis of approximately 600 of the donors because counts were too low. At a false discovery rate of 0.05, a later analysis linked about 16,000 TCR beta sequences to specific HLA alleles. Most TCR sequences were observed very rarely across donors, whereas some public TCRs were present in many individuals. Broadly in line with IMGT annotations, most TCR beta V segments showed up in productive rearrangements about 87% or about 30% of the time in an earlier analysis of about 500 of the donors. A later genetic analysis reported fewer N-insertions in productive TCRs among donors in an Asian-associated ancestry cluster than the roughly 640-donor mean. A later analysis reported that several top co-occurrence clusters appeared linked to parvovirus B19, influenza, CMV and Epstein-Barr virus. The study listed 164 TCR beta chains as associated with cytomegalovirus. The authors suggested that the approach could potentially be extended to other disease states and immunological phenotypes. In a later analysis, TCR association rates were found to vary across HLA loci, with the most associated TCRs seen for DRB1 alleles and the fewest for HLA-C alleles. This cohort had only TCR beta chains sequenced, and the lack of alpha or paired-chain data limited which features could be detected. Most CMV-associated TCR beta chains appeared to be HLA-restricted in a later analysis, and the HLA associations seemed to be driven largely by CMV exposure. A group of highly shared sequence variants was considered likely to be a technical artifact of the sequencing pipeline. A later analysis found that HLA-associated TCR beta chains were more clonally expanded and had lower generation probabilities than equally common non-associated chains. Strong co-occurrence of HLA alleles, especially DR and DQ, made assigning TCR associations to individual alleles difficult. A few of the identified cytomegalovirus-associated TCR beta chains were confirmed in vitro to be specific for cytomegalovirus antigens. V-gene and J-gene trimming of TCR beta chains was associated with a missense DCLRE1C variant in a later genetic analysis, and the association was replicated in an independent cohort. Sequencing depth was assumed to be roughly uniform across donors in the presence/absence analyses, though that assumption may not hold. CMV serostatus was the only immune exposure information available for the cohort. A further reported finding was that TCR beta sequences accurately predicted the HLA-A and HLA-B alleles for most subjects in the first cohort. Because the 87-base-pair reads could not distinguish some IMGT-functional V segments, including TRBV6-2 and TRBV6-3, those segments were excluded. Correlated functional status among segregating V segments might be attributable to linkage disequilibrium, but an unknown experimental factor could not be ruled out. In both the original and validation cohorts, the classifier was reported to diagnose cytomegalovirus status with high specificity and sensitivity. HLA typing was unavailable for some donors at each locus, so association tests used only the typed subset.

In total, roughly 710 healthy bone marrow donors made up the cohort. At the time of sampling, every cohort member was nominally healthy, though immune exposures that went unrecorded were likely present. The donor tested CMV seronegative, placing the donor among the 350 to 400 seronegative members of the cohort. Each donor provided a peripheral blood sample, and peripheral blood mononuclear cells were used for TCR beta sequencing. Genomic DNA extraction from the blood cell samples was performed with the Qiagen DNeasy Blood Extraction Kit. Library preparation used the immunoSEQ multiplex PCR assay. A mixture of 60 forward primers for TCR Vbeta segments and 13 reverse primers for TCR Jbeta segments was used in the multiplex PCR. The CDR3 region of rearranged TCR beta genes was amplified from genomic DNA by a multiplex PCR assay. On the Illumina HiSeq System, the amplified TCR beta libraries were sequenced as 87-base-pair reads. In the source study's methods: In a later analysis, some 80 million unique TCR beta chains were counted across the roughly 700 repertoires, and approximately 11 million of these chains were shared by at least two donors. A nearest-neighbor algorithm error-corrected the raw reads and collapsed the reads into unique sequences, merging closely related sequences to remove PCR and sequencing errors. Alignment of CDR3 sequences to IMGT reference sequences was used to assign V, D and J gene segments. For a sequence to be retained, a match of at least six nucleotides was required to both a V gene segment and a J gene segment. A rearrangement was called productive if the CDR3 had no stop codons and remained in frame with V and J, and every other rearrangement was called non-productive. CDR3 was defined according to IMGT convention as the region running from the second conserved V-encoded cysteine to the conserved J-encoded phenylalanine. The earlier analysis of some 600 of the donors excluded sequences that lacked an unambiguous match to a single V gene segment. An earlier analysis of a few hundred of the donors classified V segments as functional when productive rearrangements were above 56.7% and as segregating when the standard deviation between donors was above 5%. A statistical classification framework was developed to diagnose cytomegalovirus status using the catalog of TCR beta chain sequences. In a later analysis, V and J genes were assigned by comparing TCR nucleotide sequences against IMGT/GENE-DB human TR gene sequences. In a later analysis, CDR3 sequences and most-parsimonious VDJ recombination scenarios were assigned using the TCRdist pipeline. A later analysis defined each TCR beta chain by its CDR3 amino acid sequence plus V-gene family, and excluded reads lacking a unique V-gene family. A later analysis removed 450 to 600 highly shared, low-generation-probability nucleotide sequences to deal with suspected cross-contamination and a sequencing artifact. In a later analysis, a clonal expansion index was calculated for each public chain from normalized within-repertoire ranks of inferred template counts. Generation probabilities in a later analysis came from a VDJ recombination model fitted to out-of-frame rearrangements, and those results were checked against IGoR. In a later analysis, hypergeometric tests were used to score TCR-TCR, TCR-HLA and TCR-CMV co-occurrence, with a repertoire-size bias correction applied to TCR pairs. A later analysis estimated false discovery rates by permuting HLA or CMV assignments 20 times. In a later analysis, co-occurring TCRs were grouped using DBSCAN, and TCRdist sequence similarity was added for clustering within HLA-allele-positive subsets. Co-occurrence clustering excluded repertoires with fewer than 30,000 or more than 120,000 public chains, plus five with anomalous nucleotide sharing. TCRdb holds this immuneACCESS table with in-frame rearrangements only. Some clones are missing; in checked studies, unresolved V genes explain under half, and the rest has no known cause. V, J and clone size are taken as reported in that table, and D and trimming were inferred from the DNA itself. Across this sample there are some 190,000 clones, with 76% seen only once. Clones ranked in the top ten supply roughly 1.6% of the sample.

The chain is encoded by TRBV11-3 joined to TRBJ2-3; TRBD1 agrees with 8 junctional bases. What was sequenced was PBMCs. This TCR was sampled from a man younger than 35 in good health and CMV-seronegative. The DNA reads as follows: TGTGCCAGCAGCACGACCACAGGGGGATTCACAGATACGCAGTATTTT. This sequence encodes CASSTTTGGFTDTQYF.